This is a list of T cell receptor beta chains from one sample in a study of T-cell memory formation after mild COVID-19. TCRdb re-called the 5' RACE reads with MiXCR, one entry per CDR3 protein. This sample has approximately 400,000 distinct CDR3 sequences, with 20% to 25% found just once. Sample: PBMCs or a T cell subset sorted from them (not recorded which). The receptor set was obtained from an adult woman who had mild COVID-19 (a few samples of this study predate the infection). Cell type and time point are not known. Each CDR3 is given with its conserved first and last residue. The D gene is left open where the match is weak. Clone sizes are given selectively: once, few, many, or a class where the clone is expanded.

V gene	clone size	D gene	J gene	CDR3 protein	CDR3 DNA
TRBV14	NA	NA	TRBJ2-2	CASSRRDGSTGELFF	TGTGCCAGCAGCCGTAGGGACGGAAGCACCGGGGAGCTGTTTTTT
TRBV18	many	TRBD2	TRBJ2-1	CASSPVLSGRARHGEQFF	TGTGCCAGCTCACCAGTTCTTAGCGGGAGGGCCCGCCATGGTGAGCAGTTCTTC
TRBV2	few	NA	TRBJ1-2	CASIPARQSNGYTF	TGTGCCAGCATCCCAGCGAGACAGAGCAATGGCTACACCTTC
TRBV12-3/TRBV12-4	few	NA	TRBJ1-1	CASRAYEGSGTEAFF	TGTGCCAGCAGGGCATACGAGGGCTCGGGCACTGAAGCTTTCTTT
TRBV5-1	many	NA	TRBJ2-3	CASSFGGGDTQYF	TGCGCCAGCAGCTTTGGTGGGGGAGATACGCAGTATTTT
TRBV5-1	NA	NA	TRBJ2-3	CASSDRTAYTQYF	TGCGCCAGCAGCGATAGGACGGCATATACGCAGTATTTT
TRBV15	NA	TRBD1	TRBJ2-1	CATSVGTGAYNEQFF	TGTGCCACCAGCGTTGGGACAGGGGCCTACAATGAGCAGTTCTTC
TRBV20-1	NA	NA	TRBJ1-4	CSAKQGNGEKLFF	TGCAGTGCCAAACAGGGAAACGGGGAAAAACTGTTTTTT
TRBV30	few	TRBD2	TRBJ2-7	CAWLRGGTYEQYF	TGTGCCTGGCTGAGGGGAGGGACCTACGAGCAGTACTTC
TRBV4-1	NA	NA	TRBJ2-7	CASSQDTRTHSYEQYF	TGCGCCAGCAGCCAAGATACAAGGACACATTCCTACGAGCAGTACTTC
TRBV30	NA	NA	TRBJ1-1	CAWSVLGTEAFF	TGTGCCTGGAGTGTACTGGGGACTGAAGCTTTCTTT
TRBV6-5	few	NA	TRBJ2-3	CASSYSRTTDTQYF	TGTGCCAGCAGTTACTCGAGAACCACAGATACGCAGTATTTT
TRBV7-9	few	NA	TRBJ2-7	CASSSSGLPRQYF	TGTGCCAGCAGCTCCTCAGGACTTCCCCGGCAGTACTTC
TRBV10-3	NA	NA	TRBJ2-7	CAISDQSYEQYF	TGTGCCATCAGTGATCAGTCCTACGAGCAGTACTTC
TRBV4-2	NA	TRBD2	TRBJ2-1	CASSQVESGGDDEQFF	TGTGCCAGCAGCCAAGTTGAAAGCGGGGGGGACGATGAGCAGTTCTTC
TRBV12-3/TRBV12-4	NA	NA	TRBJ1-6	CASTGSSYNSPLHF	TGTGCCAGCACTGGGAGCTCCTATAATTCACCCCTCCACTTT
TRBV30	NA	NA	TRBJ2-7	CAWSVVGPGEQYF	TGTGCCTGGAGTGTCGTGGGACCGGGGGAGCAGTACTTC
TRBV20-1	many	TRBD1	TRBJ2-4	CSASTLGPQGDIQYF	TGCAGTGCTAGCACCCTGGGACCCCAGGGGGACATTCAGTACTTC